This TCR beta chain derives from a study of T cells in Graves' hyperthyroidism and ophthalmopathy. This clonotype was recorded at least ten times. The CDR3 runs 14 residues. Germline V lookup: CDR1 LGHDT, CDR2 YNNKEL (reference sequence). The germline V and J ends were trimmed by 6 bases and 4 bases, with 15 bases remaining between them. Amplified TCR beta CDR3 regions came from RNA transcripts. The HTBI primer set was used in a first-round RT-PCR of the TCR CDR3. MiXCR, run by TCRdb on the multiplex PCR reads, gives a single entry per CDR3 protein. This sample carries fewer than 450,000 distinct CDR3 sequences, 15% to 20% of them seen once, and the ten largest clones take almost 35%. Those patients with uncontrolled infection, other autoimmune disease, pregnancy or lactation were excluded.

Material: blood. The receptor comes from a woman in her thirties with Graves' hyperthyroidism that later progressed to Graves' ophthalmopathy. This chain links TRBV3-1 with TRBJ1-1; possible D gene TRBD1, 5 bases. The CDR3 sequence: CASSRSTVRTEAFF. The CDR3 nucleotides read TGTGCCAGCAGTCGTTCGACAGTACGCACTGAAGCTTTCTTT.